The 16 T cell receptor beta chains below all came from one sample that was sequenced in a study of CD8 T cells in ankylosing spondylitis (dated by TCRdb to between 2016 and 2019). The library was generated by 5' RACE. These reads were obtained on an Illumina HiSeq 2500. The raw public data were reprocessed by TCRdb itself: fastp quality trimming at Q25, MiXCR clonotype calling, in-frame beta chains only. Every entry covers one CDR3 protein and lists the most common genes and DNA from its rows. This sample comprises 100,000 or so distinct CDR3 sequences, approximately 25% of them detected only once. Of the sample, over 9% is held by the ten largest clones. Sequencing was done on a sample of synovial fluid, either unsorted or a sorted T cell fraction (not recorded which). Every receptor here comes from a male donor with ankylosing spondylitis.

This clonotype was observed a handful of times. The chain links TRBV10-3 to TRBJ2-1, with D maybe TRBD1 (5 bases). Germline V gives CDR1 ENHRY, CDR2 SYGVKD. CDR3 size: 14 residues. V was trimmed by 0 bases and J by 4 bases, leaving 7 bases between them. The chain's CDR3 is CAISESGAYNEQFF. DNA for the CDR3: TGTGCCATCAGTGAGTCTGGGGCTTACAATGAGCAGTTCTTC.

The V call is TRBV19, the J call TRBJ1-1; D unclear. Germline V gene data show CDR1 as LNHDA and CDR2 as SQIVND (reference sequence). CDR3 length: 14 residues. V lost 4 bases and J lost 1, with 10 bases in between. This CDR3 reads CASSKGTENTEAFF. The CDR3, as DNA: TGTGCCAGTAGTAAGGGAACAGAGAACACTGAAGCTTTCTTT.

This clonotype showed up many times. This rearrangement joins TRBV29-1 to TRBJ1-5; TRBD1 is a possible D gene (6 bases). Trimming took 5 bases from V and 0 from J, leaving 8 bases between them. CDR1 SQVTM and CDR2 ANQGSEA come from the germline V gene. This CDR3 is built from 13 residues. The CDR3 DNA reads TGCAGCGTTAAGGGGGATAGCAATCAGCCCCAGCATTTT. Residues: CSVKGDSNQPQHF.

This sequence joins TRBV12-3 or TRBV12-4 and TRBJ2-7; 10 bases line up with TRBD1. The CDR3 is 15 residues long. Trimming cost V 5 bases and J 3 bases; bases outside gene matches: 7. CDR3 sequence reads: CASSPSGTGVYEQYF. The CDR3 DNA is TGTGCCAGCAGTCCCTCCGGGACAGGGGTCTACGAGCAGTACTTC.

This clonotype was observed many times. This rearrangement joins TRBV13 to TRBJ2-1; D may be TRBD1 (5 bases). The CDR3 has 15 amino acids. With 1 base removed from V and 2 bases from J, the gap between germline ends came to 9 bases. Germline V gene data show CDR1 as PRHDT and CDR2 as FYEKMQ (reference sequence). The CDR3: CASSLEGQTYNEQFF. CDR3 nucleotides: TGTGCCAGCAGCTTAGAAGGACAAACCTACAATGAGCAGTTCTTC.

The rearrangement links TRBV18 to TRBJ1-5; no definite D call. Trimming removed 3 bases at V and 2 bases at J, with 11 bases between. The CDR3 spans 15 residues. Germline CDR1 reads KGHSH; CDR2 reads LQKENI. The CDR3 here is CASSPEGAGNQPQHF. The CDR3 DNA reads as TGTGCCAGCTCACCGGAGGGTGCTGGCAATCAGCCCCAGCATTTT.

The rearrangement uses TRBV24-1 and TRBJ2-5, with 10 bases that match TRBD2. Germline V gene data show CDR1 as KGHDR and CDR2 as SFDVKD. Trimming removed 9 bases from V and 5 bases from J; junction bases left unmatched: 11. CDR3 length: 15 amino acids. CDR3 residues: CATSVSSGSGETQYF. The CDR3 region has the DNA TGTGCCACCTCGGTCTCTAGCGGGAGTGGGGAGACCCAGTACTTC.

The V and J genes are TRBV24-1 and TRBJ2-1; 8 positions match TRBD2. V shed 4 bases, J shed 5 bases, and the junction held 9 bases outside the gene matches. The CDR3 extends over 16 amino acids. Germline V lookup: CDR1 KGHDR, CDR2 SFDVKD. The CDR3 DNA reads TGTGCCACCAGTGACCTGAGAGCGGGGGCGGACAATGAGCAGTTCTTC. Residues: CATSDLRAGADNEQFF.

The table lists this clonotype with a few counts. V usage is TRBV4-2 and J usage is TRBJ1-1; D is ambiguous. CDR3 length equals 15 residues. Trimming removed 6 bases from V and 2 bases from J, with 16 bases in between. CDR1 is LGHNA, CDR2 YNFKEQ, per germline. The CDR3 DNA reads TGTGCCAGCAGACCTGGCGGTACAGCCAACACTGAAGCTTTCTTT. Amino acids: CASRPGGTANTEAFF.

V is TRBV7-2 and J is TRBJ1-4; D ambiguous. Germline-derived CDR1 and CDR2 are SGHTA and FQGNSA. The V and J ends lost 3 bases and 8 bases respectively, with 10 bases between them. This CDR3 has 13 amino acids. CDR3 coding DNA: TGTGCCAGCAGCTTTACACCAGGCGAAAAACTGTTTTTT. Translating it yields CASSFTPGEKLFF.

The rearrangement uses TRBV7-8 and TRBJ2-7; 10 bases match TRBD1. Germline V CDR1 and CDR2: SGHVS, FQNEAQ. V lost 5 bases, J lost 12 bases, and 10 bases stayed unmatched. This CDR3 is built from 13 residues. The CDR3 nucleotides are TGTGCCAGCAGCCCAAGGGACAGGGGTACTCCGTACTTC. Amino acids: CASSPRDRGTPYF.

This clonotype was recorded once. The gene calls are TRBV11-3 and TRBJ2-1; D is tentatively TRBD1 or TRBD2 (5 bases each). V was clipped by 2 bases and J by 8 bases, with 16 bases between them. Germline CDR1 and CDR2: SGHNT and YENEEA. This CDR3 contains 15 residues. The CDR3 here is CASSLSPGRSDEQFF. The CDR3 region has the DNA TGTGCCAGCAGCTTAAGTCCAGGGAGATCGGATGAGCAGTTCTTC.

The sample holds a few counts of this clonotype. The chain links TRBV3-1 to TRBJ2-1; 8 positions match TRBD1. With V trimmed by 1 base and J by 9 bases, 5 bases remained unmatched. The CDR3 loop spans 14 amino acids. The germline CDR1 and CDR2 sequences are LGHDT and YNNKEL (reference sequence). For the CDR3, the DNA is TGTGCCAGCAGCCAAGGGGCAGGGGGCTTTGAGCAGTTCTTC. Protein: CASSQGAGGFEQFF.

The chain couples TRBV9 to TRBJ2-3, with D unclear. The CDR3 is 17 residues long. CDR1 is SGDLS, CDR2 YYNGEE, per germline. The germline V and J ends were trimmed by 4 bases and 0 bases, with 18 bases remaining between them. CDR3 coding DNA: TGTGCCAGCAGCCAACAGCCCGGGTCTCCAAGCACAGATACGCAGTATTTT. This encodes CASSQQPGSPSTDTQYF.

The chain joins TRBV7-2 to TRBJ1-4; D is uncertain. The V gene's germline CDR1 is SGHTA and CDR2 FQGNSA. The CDR3 consists of 14 residues. Trimming took 1 base from V and 4 from J, leaving 7 bases between them. CDR3 in amino acids: CASSLDRDNEKLFF. CDR3 nucleotide sequence: TGTGCCAGCAGCTTAGACCGGGATAATGAAAAACTGTTTTTT. Full variable domain (remainder filled in from reference TRBV7-2 and TRBJ1-4): GAGVSQSPSNKVTEKGKDVELRCDPISGHTALYWYRQSLGQGLEFLIYFQGNSAPDKSGLPSDRFSAERTGGSVSTLTIQRTQQEDSAVYLCASSLDRDNEKLFFGSGTQLSVL.

This chain links TRBV7-2 with TRBJ2-1; D might be TRBD2 (5 bases). Germline V gives CDR1 SGHTA, CDR2 FQGNSA. V was trimmed by 4 bases and J by 0 bases, leaving 16 bases between them. The CDR3 sequence is 17 residues long. In DNA, the CDR3 is TGTGCCAGCAGCTCACCCTTCGAGCGGAGCTCCTACAATGAGCAGTTCTTC. The encoded protein is CASSSPFERSSYNEQFF.